The 15 T cell receptor beta chains below were found in one sample sequenced in a study of T cells in Graves' hyperthyroidism and ophthalmopathy. The TCR beta CDR3 regions underwent amplification using RNA transcripts as the source. TCR CDR3 underwent first-round RT-PCR with the HTBI primer set. Via MiXCR, TCRdb re-called the multiplex PCR reads, giving one row per CDR3 protein. This table holds 640,000 or so distinct CDR3 sequences, approximately 15% found once. The sequencing input was blood. The receptor source for this set is a woman aged 18-29 years with Graves' ophthalmopathy.

This clonotype was seen ten or more times. The chain joins TRBV6-6 to TRBJ2-7; D is perhaps TRBD2 (6 bases). The V end was cut by 0 bases, the J end by 1 base, with 22 bases between. Germline V CDR1 and CDR2: MNHNY, SVGAGI (reference sequence). The CDR3 length is 19 residues. The CDR3 loop is CASSYSGVADPLGSYEQYF. The CDR3 coding sequence is TGTGCCAGCAGTTACTCCGGAGTAGCGGACCCCTTAGGGTCCTACGAGCAGTACTTC.

This clonotype was observed a few times. The chain links TRBV4-2 to TRBJ2-5; 10 positions match TRBD2. The CDR3 covers 17 residues. Germline trimming cut 0 bases from V and 5 bases from J; bases unmatched to any gene: 9. Germline CDR1 LGHNA, CDR2 YNFKEQ. The CDR3 DNA is TGTGCCAGCAGCCAAGATCGGGCTAGCGGGAGCGGGGAGACCCAGTACTTC. Translated: CASSQDRASGSGETQYF.

This clonotype has ten or more counts. The chain uses TRBV4-1 and TRBJ2-1; the D gene is possibly TRBD2 (5 bases). CDR1 is MGHRA, CDR2 YSYEKL, per germline. CDR3 length equals 17 residues. V was shortened by 0 bases and J by 6 bases, with 18 bases between the two germline ends. CDR3 coding DNA: TGCGCCAGCAGCCAAGATAGGACGGACTCTAGAGTCAATGAGCAGTTCTTC. Translating gives CASSQDRTDSRVNEQFF.

This clonotype was recorded at least ten times. This chain uses TRBV9 with TRBJ2-7; no reliable D call. The CDR3 covers 14 residues. The V end lost 0 bases, the J end lost 7 bases, and 14 bases lay between the germline ends. Germline values: CDR1 SGDLS, CDR2 YYNGEE. The CDR3 DNA reads as TGTGCCAGCAGCGTAGGGCAGTCCTCCGCGGAGCAGTACTTC. Protein: CASSVGQSSAEQYF.

In regard to this clonotype: This could be a read error, since a much larger clone is one nucleotide away. The V call is TRBV27, the J call TRBJ1-5, with 7 bases aligning to TRBD1. The V gene's germline CDR1 is MNHEY and CDR2 SMNVEV (reference sequence). The CDR3 totals 15 residues. The chain's CDR3 is CVSSFGGRGNQPQHF. CDR3 coding DNA: TGTGTCAGCAGTTTCGGTGGCAGGGGGAATCAGCCCCAGCATTTT.

Ten or more counts support this clonotype. The rearrangement uses TRBV24-1 and TRBJ2-1; tentative D call: TRBD2 (6 bases). Trimming took off 9 bases at V and 7 bases at J, with 18 bases between the two ends. This CDR3 comprises 14 residues. Germline CDR1 KGHDR, CDR2 SFDVKD. The CDR3 is CATGGGLNWNEQFF. Here the CDR3 DNA reads TGTGCCACCGGTGGGGGGTTAAATTGGAATGAGCAGTTCTTC.

In this sample, this clonotype turned up many times. The rearrangement links TRBV12-3 or TRBV12-4 to TRBJ2-5, with 8 bases that match TRBD1. The trim removed 6 bases at V and 1 base at J, leaving 1 base unmatched. The CDR3 contains 13 residues. DNA of the CDR3: TGTGCCAGCAGACAGGGGGGCCAAGAGACCCAGTACTTC. The encoded protein is CASRQGGQETQYF.

This clonotype occurred many times. The chain has TRBV28 and TRBJ1-1; weak D call: TRBD1 (6 bases). The CDR3 is made up of 13 amino acids. The V and J ends lost 11 bases and 0 bases respectively, with 13 bases between them. The germline V gene encodes CDR1 MDHEN and CDR2 SYDVKM. Here the CDR3 reads CACKGDLNTEAFF. The CDR3 nucleotides read TGTGCCTGTAAGGGGGATCTGAACACTGAAGCTTTCTTT.

The chain joins TRBV19 to TRBJ2-1; 7 bases are shared with TRBD1. Per germline, CDR1 LNHDA and CDR2 SQIVND (reference sequence). V lost 5 bases to trimming and J lost 10 bases; unmatched junction nucleotides: 5. The CDR3 sequence is 12 residues long. The CDR3 DNA reads TGTGCCAGTAGTGGGGACAGACGAGAGCAGTTCTTC. Translation: CASSGDRREQFF.

In its sample, this clonotype was seen many times. V usage is TRBV2 and J usage is TRBJ1-1; 7 bases map to TRBD1. This CDR3 comprises 11 residues. The germline V gene encodes CDR1 SNHLY and CDR2 FYNNEI. After removal of 4 bases from V and 8 bases from J, the junction contained 1 base not matched to a gene. The CDR3 bases are TGTGCCAGCAGTGTGACAGGGGAAGCTTTCTTT. Its translation: CASSVTGEAFF.

This clonotype was seen ten or more times. The genes are TRBV3-1 and TRBJ2-7, with unresolved D. Trimming stripped 1 base from V and 3 bases from J, with 10 bases between. This CDR3 is built from 14 residues. The germline CDR1 and CDR2 sequences are LGHDT and YNNKEL (reference sequence). This CDR3 is CASSQAGNLYEQYF. CDR3 sequence (DNA): TGTGCCAGCAGCCAAGCCGGTAACCTCTACGAGCAGTACTTC.

Many counts were recorded for this clonotype. The chain carries TRBV11-3 and TRBJ2-1, with D possibly TRBD1 on 6 matching bases. Trimming left V 2 bases short and J 2 bases short, with 19 bases between. The CDR3 runs to 18 residues. CDR1 and CDR2 (germline): SGHNT, YENEEA. The CDR3 coding sequence is TGTGCCAGCAGCTTAAAAGTACCGGGACATCGCGCCTACAATGAGCAGTTCTTC. Translated, it gives CASSLKVPGHRAYNEQFF. The whole variable domain, remainder taken from reference TRBV11-3 and TRBJ2-1, is EAGVVQSPRYKIIEKKQPVAFWCNPISGHNTLYWYLQNLGQGPELLIRYENEEAVDDSQLPKDRFSAERLKGVDSTLKIQPAELGDSAVYLCASSLKVPGHRAYNEQFFGPGTRLTVL.

This clonotype was detected ten times or more. The genes are TRBV27 and TRBJ1-1; D is unclear. Germline V gene data show CDR1 as MNHEY and CDR2 as SMNVEV (reference sequence). V was cut by 0 bases and J by 0 bases, with 8 bases left in between. There are 15 residues in the CDR3. This chain's CDR3 is CASSLSRLMNTEAFF. CDR3 sequence (DNA): TGTGCCAGCAGTTTATCTAGATTAATGAACACTGAAGCTTTCTTT.

This clonotype was found many times. The rearrangement joins TRBV12-3 or TRBV12-4 to TRBJ1-3; D unresolved. This CDR3 is 12 amino acids long. Deletions cut 10 bases from V and 0 bases from J, with 7 bases between. The CDR3 DNA reads TGTGCCACGAGGCCCTCTGGAAACACCATATATTTT. It is translated as CATRPSGNTIYF.

This rearrangement joins TRBV5-5 to TRBJ1-6; 8 positions match TRBD1. Germline V CDR1 and CDR2: SGHKS, YYEKEE (reference sequence). The ends lost 4 bases at V and 0 bases at J; junction bases unmatched: 15. The CDR3 is made up of 20 amino acids. The CDR3 sequence is CASSLVAGTGVFSYNSPLHF. The CDR3 DNA follows: TGTGCCAGCAGCCTGGTTGCGGGGACAGGCGTTTTCTCCTATAATTCACCCCTCCACTTT.